The 11 T cell receptor beta chains listed next were all sequenced from one sample in a study of shared clonotypes between healthy human individuals. Naivety among CD8 cells was defined by CD45RO negativity and positive CCR7 selection, thereby excluding terminally differentiated effector memory CD45RA+ cells. The protocol was immunoSEQ multiplex PCR, while the TCRdb copy is restricted to in-frame clones and leaves out a portion. The sample consists of millions of clones, about 95% of them appearing once. Sequences were obtained from naive CD8+ T cells sorted from blood. The source is a man aged 18 to 29 in good health.

V is TRBV5-4 and J is TRBJ2-2, with D perhaps TRBD2 (6 bases). Deletions cut 4 bases from V and 4 bases from J, with 14 bases between. The germline V gene encodes CDR1 SGHNT and CDR2 YYREEE (reference sequence). The CDR3 runs to 15 residues. CDR3 DNA: TGTGCCAGCAGCCCCCTGGCGGGGCGCACCGGGGAGCTGTTTTTT. As protein: CASSPLAGRTGELFF.

The chain has TRBV27 and TRBJ2-3; D unclear. Germline V CDR1 and CDR2: MNHEY, SMNVEV (reference sequence). The length of the CDR3 is 14 residues. V lost 2 bases and J 4 bases, leaving 10 bases between the germline ends. CDR3 DNA: TGTGCCAGCAGTTTAATTCTCAGCTCAGATACGCAGTATTTT. As protein: CASSLILSSDTQYF.

Only a few counts were recorded for this clone. The genes are TRBV10-3 and TRBJ1-1; D gene unclear. Germline assignment: CDR1 ENHRY and CDR2 SYGVKD. The CDR3 is 15 residues long. The ends were cut back, 0 bases at V and 1 base at J, with 9 bases in the middle. The DNA for the CDR3 is TGTGCCATCAGTGAGTCGCGTGAGGGGAACACTGAAGCTTTCTTT. The encoded protein is CAISESREGNTEAFF.

Comment on this clone: The sample carries other DNA sequences with the same CDR3. The V and J genes are TRBV6-6 and TRBJ2-7; 7 bases align to TRBD1. This CDR3 is 15 amino acids long. The trim removed 4 bases at V and 0 bases at J, leaving 6 bases unmatched. Germline V gene lookup returns CDR1 MNHNY and CDR2 SVGAGI (reference sequence). DNA of the CDR3: TGTGCCAGCAGTTCCGGGACAGCGAGCTCCTACGAGCAGTACTTC. Its protein is CASSSGTASSYEQYF.

The V call is TRBV9, the J call TRBJ2-7; D may be TRBD1 (6 bases). The CDR3 totals 15 residues. The germline V and J ends were trimmed by 4 bases and 2 bases, with 16 bases remaining between them. Germline CDR1 is SGDLS and CDR2 is YYNGEE. CDR3 nucleotide sequence: TGTGCCAGCAGCCACCGAGAGGGGGTTCCCTACGAGCAGTACTTC. Its protein is CASSHREGVPYEQYF. The whole variable domain, remainder taken from reference TRBV9 and TRBJ2-7, is DSGVTQTPKHLITATGQRVTLRCSPRSGDLSVYWYQQSLDQGLQFLIQYYNGEERAKGNILERFSAQQFPDLHSELNLSSLELGDSALYFCASSHREGVPYEQYFGPGTRLTVT.

The chain is built from TRBV28 and TRBJ1-2, with D maybe TRBD1 (5 bases). In germline, CDR1 is MDHEN, CDR2 SYDVKM. The CDR3 sequence is 13 residues long. The V end lost 6 bases, the J end lost 7 bases, and 15 bases lay between the germline ends. The CDR3: CASREGWVTGYTF. DNA for the CDR3: TGTGCCAGCAGAGAGGGGTGGGTCACTGGCTACACCTTC.

V is TRBV25-1 and J is TRBJ2-7; D is possibly TRBD1 (6 bases). The V end lost 4 bases, the J end lost 2 bases, and 9 bases lay between the germline ends. Germline V lookup: CDR1 MGHDK, CDR2 SYGVNS. This CDR3 has 13 amino acids. This chain's CDR3 is CASSGTDAYEQYF. In DNA form, the CDR3 reads TGTGCCAGCAGTGGGACAGACGCCTACGAGCAGTACTTC.

V and J are TRBV6-6 and TRBJ2-7; 14 bases map to TRBD2. Germline V gene lookup returns CDR1 MNHNY and CDR2 SVGAGI (reference sequence). V gave up 0 bases and J gave up 2 bases; unmatched junction bases: 0. This CDR3 is 16 amino acids long. In nucleotides, the CDR3 is TGTGCCAGCAGTTACTCGACTAGCGGGGGGGCCTACGAGCAGTACTTC. As protein: CASSYSTSGGAYEQYF.

A remark on this clone: Mismatch with germline at one junction end may stem from a read error. V usage is TRBV15 and J usage is TRBJ2-6, with D unclear. This CDR3 contains 14 residues. CDR1 LNHNV and CDR2 YYDKDF come from the germline V gene (reference sequence). Here the CDR3 reads CATSRFSGANVLTF. In DNA form, the CDR3 reads TGTGCCACCAGCAGATTCTCTGGTGCCAACGTCCTGACTTTC.

The rearrangement joins TRBV7-9 to TRBJ2-7; D remains ambiguous. Germline V lookup: CDR1 SEHNR, CDR2 FQNEAQ (reference sequence). V was trimmed by 5 bases and J by 6 bases, leaving 17 bases between them. This CDR3 is built from 14 residues. This chain's CDR3 is CASSEAFESGEQYF. CDR3 nucleotide sequence: TGTGCCAGCAGCGAGGCGTTCGAGTCCGGCGAGCAGTACTTC.

The rearrangement links TRBV18 to TRBJ2-3; D remains ambiguous. Germline CDR1 reads KGHSH; CDR2 reads LQKENI. The CDR3 covers 15 residues. Trimming took 1 base from V and 2 from J, leaving 10 bases between them. The CDR3 bases are TGTGCCAGCTCACCACTAGCTGAAATCACAGATACGCAGTATTTT. Translating gives CASSPLAEITDTQYF.